The 8 T cell receptor beta chains reported below all come from one sample, sequenced in a study of shared clonotypes between healthy human individuals. The repertoire was sequenced with immunoSEQ multiplex PCR; TCRdb's copy has only in-frame clones and lacks some. The sample lists around 2.5 million clones, approximately 93% occurring once. Sequencing input: naive CD4+ T cells from PBMCs. The subset: CD45RA+ positively selected. The receptor set was obtained from a man between 18 and 35 years old in good health. Some clones in this sample may be carry-over from other donors' samples.

The V gene is TRBV30, the J gene TRBJ1-5, with 8 bases aligning to TRBD1. Germline V lookup: CDR1 GTSNPN, CDR2 SVGIG (reference sequence). The CDR3 has 15 residues. J lost 3 bases, V lost 3 bases, and 7 bases had no gene match. The CDR3 reads CAWRTGGTHNQPQHF. The CDR3 bases are TGTGCCTGGAGAACAGGGGGGACACACAATCAGCCCCAGCATTTT.

CDR3 coding DNA: TGTGCCAGCAGCTTCAACCGCGTGACAGGACCATATGGCTACACCTTC. Its protein is CASSFNRVTGPYGYTF. The V and J genes are TRBV7-8 and TRBJ1-2; possibly TRBD1 for D (6 bases). The CDR3 covers 16 residues. Per the germline V gene, CDR1 is SGHVS and CDR2 is FQNEAQ. The ends were cut back, 3 bases at V and 5 bases at J, with 19 bases in the middle.

The chain employs TRBV4-1 and TRBJ1-6; D perhaps matches TRBD1 (6 bases). The germline gives CDR1 MGHRA, CDR2 YSYEKL. The CDR3 extends over 15 amino acids. With 4 bases removed from V and 1 base from J, the gap between germline ends came to 8 bases. The CDR3 DNA reads as TGCGCCAGCAGCCCCCAGGGGTCCTATAATTCACCCCTCCACTTT. Protein: CASSPQGSYNSPLHF.

V and J are TRBV5-4 and TRBJ2-7, with D tentatively TRBD2 (6 bases). V was clipped by 0 bases and J by 2 bases, with 9 bases between them. Germline V gene sequence: CDR1 SGHNT, CDR2 YYREEE (reference sequence). There are 14 residues in the CDR3. CDR3 in DNA: TGTGCCAGCAGCTTGGGACGGGAGACCTACGAGCAGTACTTC. It specifies CASSLGRETYEQYF.

The gene calls are TRBV15 and TRBJ1-2; 10 nucleotides agree with TRBD1. The CDR3 totals 13 residues. The germline V gene has CDR1 LNHNV and CDR2 YYDKDF (reference sequence). Unmatched junction bases numbered 4, after V lost 4 bases and J lost 8 bases. This CDR3 reads CATSTGTGAGYTF. CDR3 nucleotides: TGTGCCACCAGCACCGGGACAGGGGCCGGCTACACCTTC.

As concerns this clone: The same CDR3 also results from other DNA sequences found in this sample. This rearrangement joins TRBV20-1 to TRBJ2-5; D uncertain. Germline V gives CDR1 DFQATT, CDR2 SNEGSKA (reference sequence). Trimming took off 1 base at V and 5 bases at J, with 5 bases between the two ends. The CDR3 sequence is 11 residues long. CDR3 loop: CSARVVETQYF. As DNA, the CDR3 is TGCAGTGCTAGAGTGGTGGAGACCCAGTACTTC.

V and J are TRBV5-4 and TRBJ2-7; possibly TRBD1 for D (5 bases). The CDR3 covers 14 residues. Between the trimmed V and J ends, which lost 0 bases and 3 bases, there was a span of 10 bases. In germline, CDR1 is SGHNT, CDR2 YYREEE (reference sequence). CDR3 residues: CASSLGQSFYEQYF. The CDR3 DNA reads TGTGCCAGCAGCTTGGGACAGTCTTTCTACGAGCAGTACTTC. Combining the CDR3 with reference TRBV5-4 and TRBJ2-7 gives the whole variable domain ETGVTQSPTHLIKTRGQQVTLRCSSQSGHNTVSWYQQALGQGPQFIFQYYREEENGRGNFPPRFSGLQFPNYSSELNVNALELDDSALYLCASSLGQSFYEQYFGPGTRLTVT.

The gene calls are TRBV27 and TRBJ2-2; weak D call: TRBD2 (7 bases). Trimming took 6 bases from V and 5 from J, leaving 16 bases between them. The V gene's germline CDR1 is MNHEY and CDR2 SMNVEV (reference sequence). This CDR3 region has 15 residues. In DNA form, the CDR3 reads TGTGCCAGCAGACGCGTACAGGGAGGGACCGGGGAGCTGTTTTTT. It is translated as CASRRVQGGTGELFF.